Listed below are T cell receptor beta chains from one sample, sequenced in a study of graft-versus-host responses after intestinal transplantation. These receptors have no identified antigens. Produced via immunoSEQ multiplex PCR; TCRdb's table is partial and in-frame only. The sample yields tens of thousands of clones, 89% seen once. Sequencing was performed on unstimulated CD4+ T cells sorted from spleen or lymph node cells, taken before transplant. These receptors all stem from a human donor who was the organ donor for an intestinal transplant. Each CDR3 is given with its conserved first and last residue. A D gene is named only where the DNA matches it firmly. A clone size is listed for some rows: how often the clone was seen (once, few, many), or a class if it is expanded.

clone_size	j_call	v_call	cdr3_length	d_call	cdr3_aa	cdr3_nt
.	TRBJ1-2	TRBV5-6	15	.	CASSFTGGVYGGYTF	TGTGCCAGCAGCTTTACTGGGGGGGTGTACGGGGGCTACACCTTC
.	TRBJ1-1	TRBV29-1	13	TRBD1	CSVVSRGNIEAFF	TGCAGCGTTGTATCCAGGGGGAACATTGAAGCTTTCTTT
once	TRBJ1-2	TRBV28	16	.	CASSPLDRLPNYGYTF	TGTGCCAGCAGTCCGTTAGACAGGCTCCCTAACTATGGCTACACCTTC
.	TRBJ2-2	TRBV28	15	TRBD2	CASSLAGVRTGELFF	TGTGCCAGCAGCCTAGCGGGAGTCCGAACCGGGGAGCTGTTTTTT
.	TRBJ2-5	TRBV19	14	.	CASSIGQHQETQYF	TGTGCCAGTAGTATCGGACAGCATCAAGAGACCCAGTACTTC
.	TRBJ2-1	TRBV6-5	12	.	CASSRTSNEQFF	TGTGCCAGCAGCCGTACTAGCAATGAGCAGTTCTTC
.	TRBJ2-5	TRBV5-4	14	TRBD1	CASSRDSYQETQYF	TGTGCCAGCAGTAGGGACAGCTACCAAGAGACCCAGTACTTC
.	TRBJ1-6	TRBV27	13	.	CASSWLTESPLHF	TGTGCCAGCAGTTGGCTGACAGAGTCACCCCTCCACTTT
.	TRBJ2-3	TRBV19	16	.	CASSTSTGYGRDTQYF	TGTGCCAGTAGTACCTCGACAGGTTACGGTAGAGATACGCAGTATTTT
.	TRBJ1-1	TRBV28	16	TRBD1	CASSLKTGIMNTEAFF	TGTGCCAGCAGCCTCAAGACAGGGATAATGAACACTGAAGCTTTCTTT
.	TRBJ2-3	TRBV6-4	15	.	CASSESSGPTDTQYF	TGTGCCAGCAGTGAGAGTAGCGGTCCCACAGATACGCAGTATTTT
.	TRBJ2-3	TRBV4-2	15	.	CASSPLVPDTDTQYF	TGTGCCAGCAGCCCCTTGGTCCCAGACACAGATACGCAGTATTTT
.	TRBJ2-5	TRBV6-1	15	.	CASRARRGSEETQYF	TGTGCCAGCAGGGCCCGACGAGGGAGCGAGGAGACCCAGTACTTC
.	TRBJ2-7	TRBV28	14	.	CASSFGQFAYEQYF	TGTGCCAGCAGTTTTGGGCAGTTCGCCTACGAGCAGTACTTC
.	TRBJ2-7	TRBV19	12	.	CASSAGGDEQYF	TGTGCCAGTAGTGCTGGCGGGGACGAGCAGTACTTC
.	TRBJ2-3	TRBV7-3	13	TRBD1	CASSTGQADTQYF	TGTGCCAGCAGCACCGGACAGGCAGATACGCAGTATTTT
.	TRBJ1-4	TRBV19	18	.	CASSAGVRSLRTNEKLFF	TGTGCCAGTAGTGCGGGTGTTAGAAGTCTGAGGACTAATGAAAAACTGTTTTTT
.	TRBJ2-1	TRBV5-4	13	.	CASSLGPTNEQFF	TGTGCCAGCAGCTTGGGGCCAACCAATGAGCAGTTCTTC
.	TRBJ1-5	TRBV2	16	.	CASSINREGGNQPQHF	TGTGCCAGCAGTATTAACAGGGAGGGGGGCAATCAGCCCCAGCATTTT
.	TRBJ2-5	TRBV11-1	16	TRBD1	CASSLRRGQSQETQYF	TGTGCCAGCAGCTTACGCCGGGGACAGTCTCAAGAGACCCAGTACTTC
.	TRBJ1-4	TRBV5-1	15	.	CASSPADRRNEKLFF	TGCGCCAGCAGCCCAGCCGACAGGAGGAATGAAAAACTGTTTTTT
.	TRBJ1-4	TRBV5-8	15	.	CASSFSLATNEKLFF	TGTGCCAGCAGCTTTAGTCTTGCAACTAATGAAAAACTGTTTTTT
.	TRBJ1-5	TRBV28	17	.	CASSLETLGGSNQPQHF	TGTGCCAGCAGTTTGGAGACCTTGGGGGGAAGCAATCAGCCCCAGCATTTT
.	TRBJ1-1	TRBV28	15	TRBD1	CASSSQGLPNTEAFF	TGTGCCAGCTCATCACAGGGGCTACCGAACACTGAAGCTTTCTTT
.	TRBJ1-4	TRBV28	14	TRBD1	CASSWGQINEKLFF	TGTGCCAGCAGTTGGGGACAGATTAATGAAAAACTGTTTTTT
.	TRBJ1-2	TRBV5-1	15	TRBD1	CASSYGTGLNYGYTF	TGCGCCAGCAGCTACGGGACAGGCCTAAACTATGGCTACACCTTC
.	TRBJ2-1	TRBV29-1	12	TRBD1	CSVGQSYNEQFF	TGCAGCGTGGGACAGTCCTACAATGAGCAGTTCTTC
.	TRBJ2-7	TRBV28	12	TRBD2	CASSRSGLAGFF	TGTGCCAGCAGTCGAAGCGGTCTAGCGGGCTTTTTC
once	TRBJ2-2	TRBV11-2	15	TRBD2	CASSWTSGSPGELFF	TGTGCCAGCAGCTGGACTAGCGGGTCCCCCGGGGAGCTGTTTTTT
.	TRBJ1-2	TRBV5-5	14	.	CASSLGQLNYGYTF	TGTGCCAGCAGCTTGGGACAGCTCAACTATGGCTACACCTTC
.	TRBJ2-1	TRBV6-5	15	TRBD2	CASSYITSGTREQFF	TGTGCCAGCAGTTATATTACTAGCGGGACGAGGGAGCAGTTCTTC
.	TRBJ1-2	TRBV4-2	16	.	CASSRKEGGGNYGYTF	TGTGCCAGCAGCCGGAAGGAGGGCGGAGGTAACTATGGCTACACCTTC
.	TRBJ2-5	TRBV19	11	.	CASLALETQYF	TGTGCCAGTCTGGCTTTAGAGACCCAGTACTTC
.	TRBJ1-6	TRBV27	17	TRBD1	CASSTSIQGAWNSPLHF	TGTGCCAGCAGTACATCTATACAGGGGGCGTGGAATTCACCCCTCCACTTT
.	TRBJ1-5	TRBV7-3	12	.	CARARGIQPQHF	TGTGCCAGGGCCCGGGGGATTCAGCCCCAGCATTTT
once	TRBJ2-7	TRBV19	13	.	CASSRDGTYEQYF	TGTGCCAGTAGCCGAGACGGGACCTACGAGCAGTACTTC
.	TRBJ1-3	TRBV11-2	15	.	CASSLDRLTGNTIYF	TGTGCCAGCAGCTTAGACAGGCTCACTGGAAACACCATATATTTT
.	TRBJ2-2	TRBV14	17	TRBD2	CASSQPGLAGGAGELFF	TGTGCCAGCAGCCAACCCGGACTAGCGGGAGGGGCCGGGGAGCTGTTTTTT
.	TRBJ2-1	TRBV14	16	TRBD1	CASSPNQGANYNEQFF	TGTGCCAGCAGCCCGAACCAGGGGGCGAACTACAATGAGCAGTTCTTC
.	TRBJ2-3	TRBV5-6	14	TRBD2	CASSASGSSYTQYF	TGTGCCAGCAGCGCCAGCGGGAGTTCATATACGCAGTATTTT
.	TRBJ2-1	TRBV11-1	15	TRBD1	CASSYGQGSYNEQFF	TGTGCCAGCAGCTATGGACAGGGCTCCTACAATGAGCAGTTCTTC
.	TRBJ2-4	TRBV7-2	16	.	CASSLVEIGAKNIQYF	TGTGCCAGCAGCTTAGTAGAGATCGGGGCCAAAAACATTCAGTACTTC
.	TRBJ2-3	TRBV6-1	17	.	CASSEYSVRVFTDTQYF	TGTGCCAGCAGTGAATATAGTGTCAGGGTTTTCACAGATACGCAGTATTTT
.	TRBJ1-1	TRBV7-2	17	.	CASSLGGGIGIRTEAFF	TGTGCCAGCAGCTTAGGGGGGGGGATCGGTATTCGGACTGAAGCTTTCTTT
.	TRBJ2-5	TRBV29-1	13	TRBD2	CSVEGSGKETQYF	TGCAGCGTTGAGGGTAGCGGGAAAGAGACCCAGTACTTC
.	TRBJ2-5	TRBV5-1	16	TRBD1	CASSLGARQGAREQYF	TGCGCCAGCAGCTTGGGGGCCCGACAGGGGGCGAGAGAGCAGTACTTC
.	TRBJ1-2	TRBV28	15	.	CASSFIQDTDYGYTF	TGTGCCAGCAGTTTTATCCAGGATACGGACTATGGCTACACCTTC
.	TRBJ2-1	TRBV5-1	14	.	CASTPRGAYNEQFF	TGCGCCAGCACCCCCCGCGGGGCCTACAATGAGCAGTTCTTC